Below are 30 T cell receptor beta chains sequenced from a single sample in a study of T-cell reconstitution after alpha-beta-depleted transplantation in children. A library of TCRbeta sequences, prepared with unique molecular identifiers, was generated. One entry per CDR3 protein, called by TCRdb with MiXCR from the PCR reads. Among around 500,000 distinct CDR3 sequences listed, more than 20% were seen once. The sample consisted of PBMCs, mostly from graft donor cells, taken 360 days after TCRalphabeta/CD19-depleted stem cell transplant. The source of these receptors is a boy younger than two who had a stem cell transplant for acute myeloid leukemia, so the T cells may come from the graft donor.

The chain employs TRBV29-1 and TRBJ2-2, with TRBD1 matching over 8 bases. The CDR3 length is 13 residues. Germline CDR1 reads SQVTM; CDR2 reads ANQGSEA. V lost 7 bases to trimming and J lost 1 base; unmatched junction nucleotides: 2. The CDR3 DNA is TGCAGCGCACAGGGGGGGAACACCGGGGAGCTGTTTTTT. Translating gives CSAQGGNTGELFF.

This clonotype was recorded many times. This rearrangement joins TRBV7-9 to TRBJ2-7, with 7 positions matching TRBD2. V lost 5 bases to trimming and J lost 6 bases; unmatched junction nucleotides: 1. This CDR3 is 11 amino acids long. Germline CDR1 is SEHNR and CDR2 is FQNEAQ (reference sequence). The CDR3 nucleotides read TGTGCCAGCAGCGGCGGGGGCGAGCAGTACTTC. Translating it yields CASSGGGEQYF. Full variable domain (remainder filled in from reference TRBV7-9 and TRBJ2-7): DTGVSQNPRHKITKRGQNVTFRCDPISEHNRLYWYRQTLGQGPEFLTYFQNEAQLEKSRLLSDRFSAERPKGSFSTLEIQRTEQGDSAMYLCASSGGGEQYFGPGTRLTVT.

Many counts were recorded for this clonotype. This chain joins TRBV2 and TRBJ1-2; D is perhaps TRBD1 (6 bases). The V and J ends lost 3 bases and 3 bases respectively, with 20 bases between them. Per germline, CDR1 SNHLY and CDR2 FYNNEI. The CDR3 consists of 17 residues. The CDR3 protein is CASSDPPGVGGHYGYTF. The CDR3 nucleotides are TGTGCCAGCAGTGACCCCCCAGGTGTTGGGGGCCACTATGGCTACACCTTC. The full variable domain, rest sourced from reference TRBV2 and TRBJ1-2, is EPEVTQTPSHQVTQMGQEVILRCVPISNHLYFYWYRQILGQKVEFLVSFYNNEISEKSEIFDDQFSVERPDGSNFTLKIRSTKLEDSAMYFCASSDPPGVGGHYGYTFGSGTRLTVV.

V is TRBV29-1 and J is TRBJ2-5, with a possible D match to TRBD1 (5 bases). This CDR3 has 12 amino acids. V lost 5 bases, J lost 5 bases, and 12 bases lay in between. Per the germline V gene, CDR1 is SQVTM and CDR2 is ANQGSEA. CDR3 DNA sequence: TGCAGCGTTAGACAGCCAGGGGAGACCCAGTACTTC. Its translation is CSVRQPGETQYF.

The chain carries TRBV29-1 and TRBJ2-4; 11 nucleotides agree with TRBD2. Germline V gives CDR1 SQVTM, CDR2 ANQGSEA. With 5 bases clipped from V and 0 bases from J, the junction kept 3 bases outside the gene matches. The CDR3 covers 15 residues. CDR3 sequence (DNA): TGCAGCGTTTCGACTAGCGGGATAGCCAAAAACATTCAGTACTTC. Protein sequence: CSVSTSGIAKNIQYF.

V usage is TRBV20-1 and J usage is TRBJ2-5; perhaps TRBD1 as D (6 bases). Germline V gene lookup returns CDR1 DFQATT and CDR2 SNEGSKA (reference sequence). This CDR3 has 15 residues. V was cut by 5 bases and J by 4 bases, with 20 bases left in between. The CDR3 is CSAVNMGTRGETQYF. The CDR3 DNA follows: TGCAGTGCTGTCAACATGGGGACACGTGGAGAGACCCAGTACTTC.

This clonotype was recorded at least ten times. The chain uses TRBV27 and TRBJ2-1; D is tentatively TRBD1 or TRBD2 (5 bases each). Trimming shortened V by 6 bases and J by 15 bases, and 21 bases separated the two germline ends. This CDR3 has 13 residues. Germline values: CDR1 MNHEY, CDR2 SMNVEV (reference sequence). This CDR3 is CASRTTGPGSGFF. The DNA of the CDR3 is TGTGCCAGCAGGACGACGGGGCCCGGCAGCGGGTTCTTC.

The J gene is TRBJ2-7, the V gene TRBV20-1; 7 bases align to TRBD2. The germline V gene encodes CDR1 DFQATT and CDR2 SNEGSKA (reference sequence). V lost 1 base, J lost 4 bases, and 7 bases stayed unmatched. This CDR3 contains 14 residues. CDR3 DNA sequence: TGCAGTGCTAGAGCGGGTATAGCGGGTTACGAGCAGTACGTC. Translating gives CSARAGIAGYEQYV.

This clonotype was counted only a few times. The chain carries TRBV20-1 and TRBJ2-3, with 11 bases that match TRBD2. The CDR3 has 17 residues. V shed 5 bases, J shed 2 bases, and the junction held 12 bases outside the gene matches. Germline CDR1 DFQATT, CDR2 SNEGSKA (reference sequence). CDR3 amino acids: CSARTSGGFSNTDTQYF. CDR3 coding DNA: TGCAGTGCTCGAACTAGCGGGGGATTTTCCAACACAGATACGCAGTATTTT.

The chain uses TRBV7-2 and TRBJ2-1, with D unclear. The CDR3 is made up of 15 amino acids. CDR1 and CDR2 from the germline V gene are SGHTA and FQGNSA. The V end lost 1 base, the J end lost 5 bases, and 12 bases lay between the germline ends. CDR3 amino acids: CASSLVVGSNNEQFF. CDR3 coding DNA: TGTGCCAGCAGCTTAGTGGTAGGGTCGAACAATGAGCAGTTCTTC.

This clonotype has a handful of counts. The CDR3 loop reads CASSLRGRTNEKLFF. DNA of the CDR3: TGTGCCAGCAGCTTGAGGGGGCGCACTAATGAAAAACTGTTTTTT. V usage is TRBV7-2 and J usage is TRBJ1-4, with 7 bases fitting TRBD1. The V gene's germline CDR1 is SGHTA and CDR2 FQGNSA. This CDR3 comprises 15 residues. Trimming took 3 bases from V and 2 from J; bases not matched to a gene: 3.

The chain uses TRBV6-6 and TRBJ2-5; D is unresolved. Trimming shortened V by 7 bases and J by 5 bases, and 14 bases separated the two germline ends. The CDR3 loop spans 13 amino acids. CDR1 and CDR2 (germline): MNHNY, SVGAGI (reference sequence). The CDR3 coding sequence is TGTGCCAGCACCTACCGGGCAGCGGAGACCCAGTACTTC. Its protein is CASTYRAAETQYF.

This clonotype was detected only a few times. This sequence joins TRBV6-5 and TRBJ2-1; TRBD2 matches at 9 bases. CDR1 and CDR2 from the germline V gene are MNHEY and SVGAGI. This CDR3 contains 15 residues. The J segment lost 9 bases and the V segment lost 3 bases, leaving 9 bases of the junction unmatched. The CDR3 reads CASSYPQRGVPEQFF. For the CDR3, the DNA is TGTGCCAGCAGTTATCCCCAGCGGGGGGTACCTGAGCAGTTCTTC.

The genes are TRBV20-1 and TRBJ2-1, with D perhaps assigned TRBD1 or TRBD2 (5 bases each). Trimming stripped 3 bases from V and 9 bases from J, with 12 bases between. The length of the CDR3 is 12 residues. CDR1 is DFQATT, CDR2 SNEGSKA, per germline (reference sequence). CDR3 in amino acids: CSASEGRGEQFF. CDR3 nucleotides: TGCAGTGCTAGTGAGGGTAGGGGTGAGCAGTTCTTC.

The CDR3 coding sequence is TGCGCCAGCAGTGAGATCGGGTCTAGCGGGGGTCCGCCGGGCACCGGGGAGCTGTTTTTT. Translating gives CASSEIGSSGGPPGTGELFF. This chain uses TRBV10-2 with TRBJ2-2, with 10 bases fitting TRBD2. This CDR3 contains 20 residues. The germline V gene encodes CDR1 WSHSY and CDR2 SAAADI. The V and J ends lost 2 bases and 4 bases, in that order; junction bases with no gene match: 16.

This clonotype showed up just a few times. The chain recombines TRBV7-3 with TRBJ2-1; D not resolved. V lost 3 bases, J lost 5 bases, and 14 bases lay in between. Germline V gene sequence: CDR1 SGHTA, CDR2 FQGTGA. There are 15 residues in the CDR3. In DNA form, the CDR3 reads TGTGCCAGCAGCTTTGTCGCAGGTGGAAACAATGAGCAGTTCTTC. It translates to CASSFVAGGNNEQFF.

This sequence joins TRBV9 and TRBJ2-1, with 9 bases matching TRBD2. Per germline, CDR1 SGDLS and CDR2 YYNGEE. This CDR3 region has 17 residues. V shed 0 bases, J shed 7 bases, and the junction held 11 bases outside the gene matches. The CDR3 DNA reads TGTGCCAGCAGCGTAGACGGCGGGGGGGCGAAAGGTAATGAGCAGTTCTTC. Encoded protein: CASSVDGGGAKGNEQFF.

The rearrangement joins TRBV28 to TRBJ2-7; tentatively, D is TRBD1 or TRBD2 (5 bases each). CDR1 is MDHEN, CDR2 SYDVKM, per germline. V dropped 8 bases and J dropped 10 bases, with 21 bases sitting between them. The CDR3 consists of 13 residues. CDR3 loop: CASVGTAALDQYV. In nucleotides, the CDR3 is TGTGCCAGCGTTGGGACCGCCGCCCTAGATCAGTACGTC.

J is TRBJ2-7 and V is TRBV6-1; D ambiguous. Deletions cut 7 bases from V and 6 bases from J, with 13 bases between. This CDR3 region has 12 residues. Germline loops: CDR1 MNHNS, CDR2 SASEGT. In nucleotides, the CDR3 is TGTGCCAGCACTGCCGTGGCCGGCGAGCAGTACTTC. It encodes CASTAVAGEQYF.

The chain has TRBV4-3 and TRBJ2-7; D unresolved. Germline V CDR1 and CDR2: LGHNA, YSLEER. This CDR3 comprises 14 residues. Trimming took off 0 bases at V and 0 bases at J, with 6 bases between the two ends. CDR3 protein: CASSQDTVSYEQYF. In DNA form, the CDR3 reads TGCGCCAGCAGCCAAGACACAGTCTCCTACGAGCAGTACTTC.

This clonotype occurred a few times. The CDR3 nucleotides read TGTGCCAGCAGCCAAGACCGGGTAGACAGGGATACGCAGTATTTT. Translation gives CASSQDRVDRDTQYF. The rearrangement joins TRBV4-2 to TRBJ2-3; tentatively, D is TRBD1 (6 bases). CDR1 is LGHNA and CDR2 is YNFKEQ in the germline V gene. The CDR3 is 15 residues long. Trimming removed 0 bases from V and 6 bases from J, with 13 bases in between.

This clonotype was picked up many times. The chain carries TRBV28 and TRBJ2-7, with D unclear. V was cut by 6 bases and J by 0 bases, with 9 bases left in between. This CDR3 has 13 amino acids. Germline lookup yields CDR1 MDHEN and CDR2 SYDVKM. The DNA for the CDR3 is TGTGCCAGCAGCGGAGTCACCTCCTACGAGCAGTACTTC. Amino acid sequence: CASSGVTSYEQYF.

This clonotype came up a few times. V and J are TRBV20-1 and TRBJ1-5; possibly TRBD1 for D (6 bases). V was cut by 0 bases and J by 6 bases, with 21 bases left in between. Germline CDR1 DFQATT, CDR2 SNEGSKA (reference sequence). The CDR3 length is 17 residues. The CDR3 DNA reads TGCAGTGCTAGAGAACCCCGAGGGGGGGTTCCTGCTCAGCCCCAGCATTTT. It yields the protein CSAREPRGGVPAQPQHF.

This clonotype came up a few times. CDR3: CASSLPGTSMQYF. The CDR3 DNA reads as TGTGCCAGCAGTTTACCCGGGACTAGTATGCAGTATTTT. The V call is TRBV27, the J call TRBJ2-3, with 8 nucleotides matching TRBD2. The germline V gene encodes CDR1 MNHEY and CDR2 SMNVEV (reference sequence). V dropped 2 bases and J dropped 11; count of bases not matched to a gene: 6. This CDR3 is 13 amino acids long.

This clonotype was counted between two and nine times. The rearrangement joins TRBV12-3 or TRBV12-4 to TRBJ2-1; 10 bases are shared with TRBD2. With 3 bases clipped from V and 0 bases from J, the junction kept 8 bases outside the gene matches. CDR3 length: 18 residues. The DNA of the CDR3 is TGTGCCAGCAGTTTCGCTAGCGGGGGCCCCAGCTCCTACAATGAGCAGTTCTTC. Protein sequence: CASSFASGGPSSYNEQFF.

The chain couples TRBV4-3 to TRBJ1-2, with D maybe TRBD1 (6 bases). This CDR3 region has 15 residues. Trimming pared 3 bases from V and 0 bases from J, leaving 11 bases between. Germline assignment: CDR1 LGHNA and CDR2 YSLEER. This chain's CDR3 is CASSQINRANYGYTF. CDR3 DNA: TGCGCCAGCAGCCAGATCAACAGGGCTAACTATGGCTACACCTTC.

This clonotype was recorded at least ten times. The rearrangement links TRBV11-2 to TRBJ2-1; 14 bases fit TRBD2. In germline, CDR1 is SGHAT, CDR2 FQNNGV. J lost 4 bases, V lost 0 bases, and 17 bases had no gene match. This CDR3 has 22 amino acids. The CDR3 DNA is TGTGCCAGCAGCTTAGAAACAGTCCCCGGGACTAGCGGGGGCGCCTCTTACAATGAGCAGTTCTTC. Translated, it gives CASSLETVPGTSGGASYNEQFF.

The chain recombines TRBV6-1 with TRBJ2-7; TRBD2 agrees at 7 bases. The V segment lost 7 bases and the J segment 3 bases; nucleotides outside the gene matches: 9. This CDR3 region has 14 residues. CDR1 is MNHNS and CDR2 is SASEGT in the germline V gene. The CDR3, as DNA: TGTGCCAGCACCTGGGGGGGAACTAACTACGAGCAGTACTTC. It translates to CASTWGGTNYEQYF.

This clonotype was counted between two and nine times. This sequence joins TRBV29-1 and TRBJ2-3; D is possibly TRBD2 (7 bases). Per germline, CDR1 SQVTM and CDR2 ANQGSEA. The CDR3 contains 14 residues. CDR3 sequence reads: CTTWGGLSTDTQYF. The CDR3 DNA follows: TGCACCACCTGGGGGGGGCTGAGCACAGATACGCAGTATTTT.

The V call is TRBV4-3, the J call TRBJ2-1; D call uncertain. The length of the CDR3 is 15 residues. Deletions cut 0 bases from V and 1 base from J, with 7 bases between. The germline V gene has CDR1 LGHNA and CDR2 YSLEER. CDR3 sequence: CASSQDSWSYNEQFF. As DNA, the CDR3 is TGCGCCAGCAGCCAAGATAGCTGGTCCTACAATGAGCAGTTCTTC.